The 11 T cell receptor beta chains below were found in one sample sequenced in a study of shared clonotypes between healthy human individuals. Profiled with immunoSEQ multiplex PCR; TCRdb holds only in-frame clones, not every one. The repertoire consists of a few hundred thousand clones, with around 87% occurring once and the leading ten covering roughly 17%. Sequences were obtained from memory CD8+ T cells sorted from blood. Described subset: CD45RO+ cells pooled with CCR7-negative TemRA cells. These receptor sequences come from a man younger than 35 in good health.

This sequence joins TRBV5-4 and TRBJ1-1; D not resolved. The ends were cut back, 0 bases at V and 1 base at J, with 7 bases in the middle. Germline loops: CDR1 SGHNT, CDR2 YYREEE (reference sequence). This CDR3 is built from 14 residues. The chain's CDR3 is CASSLAGQNTEAFF. CDR3 DNA: TGTGCCAGCAGCTTGGCTGGTCAGAACACTGAAGCTTTCTTT.

The chain employs TRBV6-5 and TRBJ1-1; D is unresolved. The length of the CDR3 is 13 residues. Trimming removed 0 bases at V and 7 bases at J, with 9 bases between. CDR1 and CDR2 (germline): MNHEY, SVGAGI. CDR3 coding DNA: TGTGCCAGCAGTTACTCGGGTCGGTTTGAAGCTTTCTTT. Its translation: CASSYSGRFEAFF.

This rearrangement joins TRBV9 to TRBJ1-3; D not resolved. This CDR3 contains 15 residues. Trimming pared 0 bases from V and 4 bases from J, leaving 11 bases between. Germline assignment: CDR1 SGDLS and CDR2 YYNGEE. CDR3 bases: TGTGCCAGCAGCGTAGACGATTCATTCGGAAACACCATATATTTT. Its translation: CASSVDDSFGNTIYF.

To note about this clone: The same CDR3 is also encoded by other DNA sequences in this sample. This chain connects TRBV5-1 to TRBJ1-6; unclear D gene. In germline, CDR1 is SGHRS, CDR2 YFSETQ. This CDR3 is 14 amino acids long. V was trimmed by 4 bases and J by 0 bases, leaving 5 bases between them. DNA for the CDR3: TGCGCCAGCAGCCTGAGCTCCTATAATTCACCCCTCCACTTT. It codes for CASSLSSYNSPLHF. Complete variable domain (other parts from reference TRBV5-1 and TRBJ1-6): KAGVTQTPRYLIKTRGQQVTLSCSPISGHRSVSWYQQTPGQGLQFLFEYFSETQRNKGNFPGRFSGRQFSNSRSEMNVSTLELGDSALYLCASSLSSYNSPLHFGNGTRLTVT.

This clone came up a few times. The chain employs TRBV5-6 and TRBJ2-1; TRBD2 matches 15 bases. The CDR3 is 15 amino acids. Trimming at V came to 4 bases and at J to 9 bases, leaving 5 bases not matched to a gene. Germline assignment: CDR1 SGHDT and CDR2 YYEEEE. The CDR3 sequence: CASSPGLAGGTEQFF. The CDR3 DNA sequence: TGTGCCAGCAGCCCTGGACTAGCGGGAGGGACTGAGCAGTTCTTC.

The V call is TRBV27, the J call TRBJ2-7; 10 bases are shared with TRBD2. V was pared by 6 bases and J by 4 bases, with 12 bases of the junction left unmatched. CDR3 length: 16 amino acids. CDR1 is MNHEY and CDR2 is SMNVEV in the germline V gene (reference sequence). The CDR3 DNA reads as TGTGCCAGCAGCCCGGGACTAGCGTTTCAAGGTTACGAGCAGTACTTC. Translated: CASSPGLAFQGYEQYF.

The V gene is TRBV10-3, the J gene TRBJ2-1; D is unclear. The CDR3 loop spans 15 amino acids. Germline CDR1 is ENHRY and CDR2 is SYGVKD. The V and J ends lost 11 bases and 3 bases respectively, with 20 bases between them. This CDR3 is CASTPGSFIYNEQFF. The CDR3 nucleotides are TGTGCCTCGACACCCGGTTCTTTTATCTACAATGAGCAGTTCTTC.

The chain combines TRBV5-6 with TRBJ2-5; a possible D gene is TRBD2 (5 bases). Trimming stripped 4 bases from V and 2 bases from J, with 12 bases between. This CDR3 is built from 14 residues. Germline V CDR1 and CDR2: SGHDT, YYEEEE. CDR3 sequence reads: CASSRRGWQETQYF. The DNA for the CDR3 is TGTGCCAGCAGCAGAAGAGGGTGGCAAGAGACCCAGTACTTC.

The chain carries TRBV28 and TRBJ2-7; 8 bases are a match to TRBD1. The CDR3 is 15 amino acids. V lost 3 bases and J lost 4; bases outside the gene matches: 8. Germline assignment: CDR1 MDHEN and CDR2 SYDVKM. The CDR3 nucleotides read TGTGCCAGCAGTTTCACCGGGACAGGCTCTTACGAGCAGTACTTC. It codes for CASSFTGTGSYEQYF.

The V gene is TRBV19, the J gene TRBJ2-1; 7 nucleotides agree with TRBD2. CDR3 length equals 18 residues. Germline assignment: CDR1 LNHDA and CDR2 SQIVND (reference sequence). V lost 0 bases to trimming and J lost 1 base; unmatched junction nucleotides: 9. CDR3 amino acids: CASSIDHQAGKSYNEQFF. CDR3 sequence (DNA): TGTGCCAGTAGTATAGACCACCAAGCGGGAAAGTCCTACAATGAGCAGTTCTTC.

This rearrangement joins TRBV5-6 to TRBJ2-7; D is uncertain. Trimming removed 0 bases at V and 2 bases at J, with 6 bases between. The CDR3 runs 13 residues. Germline values: CDR1 SGHDT, CDR2 YYEEEE. The DNA of the CDR3 is TGTGCCAGCAGCTTGGTCAACCCCTACGAGCAGTACTTC. Its protein is CASSLVNPYEQYF.